The clone carrying this T cell receptor beta chain was detected only once. Trimming stripped 5 bases from V and 2 bases from J, with 10 bases between. The CDR3 sequence is 13 residues long. CDR1 MNHEY and CDR2 SMNVEV come from the germline V gene (reference sequence). Researchers sequenced unsorted PBMC DNA using ten immunoSEQ deep assay plates. The table came from immunoSEQ multiplex PCR; TCRdb's copy has only in-frame clones and leaves some out. The table lists a few hundred thousand clones, about 80% of them singletons. The sample belongs to a study of shared clonotypes between healthy human individuals. Background on the study: The composition of the donors was a couple of women and a few men aged 18 to 49.

The rearrangement uses TRBV27 and TRBJ2-7; D might be TRBD2 (6 bases). The clonotype originates from a woman in her thirties or forties in good health. Some clones in this sample may be carry-over from other donors' samples. Sequencing was performed on PBMCs. The CDR3 DNA is TGTGCCAGCAGTGGAGGGGAAGCCTACGAGCAGTACTTC. Translating gives CASSGGEAYEQYF.